These 30 T cell receptor beta chains originate from one sample sequenced in a study of blood T cell repertoires in COVID-19. The assay was immunoSEQ multiplex PCR, and TCRdb's table has in-frame clones only and misses some. The sample contains 200,000 or so clones, roughly 88% of which appear only once. Specimen: peripheral blood. These receptors all stem from a human donor with active or convalescent COVID-19. The donor label of this sample is uncertain.

The chain is built from TRBV28 and TRBJ2-7, with D tentatively TRBD1 (6 bases). The CDR3 sequence is 13 residues long. Trimming removed 6 bases at V and 9 bases at J, with 18 bases between. Germline CDR1 is MDHEN and CDR2 is SYDVKM. The CDR3 coding sequence is TGTGCCAGCAGGGAAGGACAGACCCTCGGGCAGTACTTC. Translation gives CASREGQTLGQYF. The full variable domain, with the rest looked up from reference TRBV28 and TRBJ2-7, is DVKVTQSSRYLVKRTGEKVFLECVQDMDHENMFWYRQDPGLGLRLIYFSYDVKMKEKGDIPEGYSVSREKKERFSLILESASTNQTSMYLCASREGQTLGQYFGPGTRLTVT.

Ten or more counts support this clone. The chain combines TRBV5-4 with TRBJ2-7; 7 bases fit TRBD2. CDR1 and CDR2 (germline): SGHNT, YYREEE (reference sequence). The CDR3 spans 14 residues. The V gene end was trimmed by 4 bases and the J gene end by 5 bases; junction bases not matched to a gene: 9. CDR3 nucleotides: TGTGCCAGCAGCCGCTCCCTGGGGGGGAACGAGCAGTACTTC. It yields the protein CASSRSLGGNEQYF. The full variable domain, in which reference TRBV5-4 and TRBJ2-7 provide the parts outside the CDR3, is ETGVTQSPTHLIKTRGQQVTLRCSSQSGHNTVSWYQQALGQGPQFIFQYYREEENGRGNFPPRFSGLQFPNYSSELNVNALELDDSALYLCASSRSLGGNEQYFGPGTRLTVT.

The chain uses TRBV3-1 (or the pseudogene TRBV3-2) and TRBJ2-1; D is perhaps TRBD2 (6 bases). Germline V gene sequence: CDR1 LGHDT, CDR2 YNNKEL (reference sequence). This CDR3 region has 14 residues. Between the trimmed V and J ends, which lost 5 bases and 6 bases, there was a span of 14 bases. In DNA, the CDR3 is TGTGCCAGCAGCTACGTCTGGCGGGGCAATGAGCAGTTCTTC. Protein product: CASSYVWRGNEQFF.

The gene calls are TRBV29-1 and TRBJ2-1, with D tentatively TRBD2 (6 bases). Trimming pared 6 bases from V and 3 bases from J, leaving 15 bases between. Germline V gene sequence: CDR1 SQVTM, CDR2 ANQGSEA. This CDR3 has 14 residues. The CDR3 here is CSVHRGLLYNEQFF. DNA of the CDR3: TGCAGCGTCCACCGGGGACTTCTCTACAATGAGCAGTTCTTC.

The chain uses TRBV7-9 and TRBJ1-5, with D tentatively TRBD1 (6 bases). The CDR3 runs to 15 residues. The V gene lost 0 bases and the J gene lost 7 bases, with 13 bases spanning the gap. In germline, CDR1 is SEHNR, CDR2 FQNEAQ (reference sequence). CDR3 loop: CASSLAGQRGQPQHF. The CDR3 DNA is TGTGCCAGCAGCTTAGCGGGACAACGGGGCCAGCCCCAGCATTTT.

This chain links TRBV5-1 with TRBJ2-1; D is possibly TRBD1 (8 bases). The CDR3 loop spans 20 amino acids. Trimming pared 3 bases from V and 7 bases from J, leaving 32 bases between. Germline lookup yields CDR1 SGHRS and CDR2 YFSETQ. The CDR3 nucleotides read TGCGCCAGCAGCTATGGACAGGGCTCATTCGGCGGGAGTCTATTGAATGAGCAGTTCTTC. It encodes CASSYGQGSFGGSLLNEQFF.

This chain joins TRBV7-9 and TRBJ1-6; possibly TRBD1 for D (6 bases). The CDR3 totals 14 residues. The germline gives CDR1 SEHNR, CDR2 FQNEAQ (reference sequence). V lost 1 base, J lost 5 bases, and 6 bases lay in between. The CDR3 region is CASSLDRDNSPLHF. CDR3 bases: TGTGCCAGCAGCTTAGACAGGGATAATTCACCCCTCCACTTT.

The CDR3 DNA sequence: TGTGCCAGCACTGCTCGGGGGGGACAGAACCTCCCCGGAAGAAAGGGCTACACCTTC. Protein: CASTARGGQNLPGRKGYTF. V gene TRBV28 combines with J gene TRBJ1-2; 7 nucleotides match TRBD1. This CDR3 has 19 residues. The V gene end was trimmed by 7 bases and the J gene end by 8 bases; junction bases not matched to a gene: 28. Germline assignment: CDR1 MDHEN and CDR2 SYDVKM.

This chain connects TRBV10-3 to TRBJ1-4, with TRBD1 identical over 8 bases. After removal of 8 bases from V and 8 bases from J, the junction contained 4 bases not matched to a gene. Germline lookup yields CDR1 ENHRY and CDR2 SYGVKD. The CDR3 spans 12 residues. CDR3 sequence (DNA): TGTGCCATCCGTGGACAGGGCGAAAAACTGTTTTTT. Translated, it gives CAIRGQGEKLFF.

This chain connects TRBV9 to TRBJ2-7, with a possible D match to TRBD2 (6 bases). The CDR3 sequence is 14 residues long. From germline, CDR1 is SGDLS and CDR2 YYNGEE. V dropped 4 bases and J dropped 4 bases, with 15 bases sitting between them. The CDR3 nucleotides read TGTGCCAGCAGCCGCGGAGGGTTCGGATACGAGCAGTACTTC. The encoded protein is CASSRGGFGYEQYF.

The chain combines TRBV18 with TRBJ2-7; 8 bases align to TRBD2. V lost 8 bases to trimming and J lost 2 bases; unmatched junction nucleotides: 23. This CDR3 spans 19 amino acids. CDR1 is KGHSH and CDR2 is LQKENI in the germline V gene. The CDR3 reads CASDKRSTRSGGGTYEQYF. The CDR3 region has the DNA TGTGCCAGCGACAAACGTAGTACACGAAGCGGGGGCGGTACCTACGAGCAGTACTTC.

The CDR3 region is CASSSSISGGLSGANVLTF. As DNA, the CDR3 is TGTGCCAGCAGCTCCTCAATTAGCGGGGGGCTCTCTGGGGCCAACGTCCTGACTTTC. The rearrangement uses TRBV7-3 and TRBJ2-6; the match to TRBD2 covers 10 bases. V lost 4 bases to trimming and J lost 0 bases; unmatched junction nucleotides: 9. Germline V CDR1 and CDR2: SGHTA, FQGTGA. CDR3 length: 19 amino acids.

The rearrangement links TRBV5-1 to TRBJ2-5, with TRBD2 matching over 8 bases. The length of the CDR3 is 15 residues. With 4 bases clipped from V and 7 bases from J, the junction kept 12 bases outside the gene matches. Germline CDR1 is SGHRS and CDR2 is YFSETQ. CDR3 bases: TGCGCCAGCAGCCTCTTGGTTCCCGGGAGGGGGACCCAGTACTTC. Protein: CASSLLVPGRGTQYF.

The chain uses TRBV27 and TRBJ2-7, with 12 bases identical to TRBD2. The CDR3 is 15 amino acids. V trimming: 6 bases; J trimming: 3 bases; junction bases outside the gene matches: 6. The germline CDR1 and CDR2 sequences are MNHEY and SMNVEV (reference sequence). The CDR3 spells CASSLRLAGVYEQYF. In DNA form, the CDR3 reads TGTGCCAGCAGCCTACGACTAGCGGGAGTCTACGAGCAGTACTTC.

The chain couples TRBV7-9 to TRBJ2-2; D might be TRBD1 (6 bases). The germline gives CDR1 SEHNR, CDR2 FQNEAQ (reference sequence). The CDR3 length is 15 residues. Trimming pared 10 bases from V and 1 base from J, leaving 16 bases between. The CDR3 DNA reads as TGTGCCACTCCTAGACAGGAGATGAACACCGGGGAGCTGTTTTTT. Residues: CATPRQEMNTGELFF.

V is TRBV18 and J is TRBJ1-5; D not resolved. The CDR3 totals 13 residues. The V gene lost 3 bases and the J gene lost 4 bases, with 7 bases spanning the gap. The V gene's germline CDR1 is KGHSH and CDR2 LQKENI. The CDR3 loop is CASSPANNQPQHF. The CDR3 DNA sequence: TGTGCCAGCTCACCTGCGAATAATCAGCCCCAGCATTTT.

CDR3 loop: CASSTGQGWSYTF. The CDR3 bases are TGTGCCAGCAGCACCGGACAGGGTTGGAGCTACACCTTC. V and J are TRBV11-1 and TRBJ1-2, with 8 positions matching TRBD1. The germline CDR1 and CDR2 sequences are SGHAT and FQDESV (reference sequence). V was clipped by 5 bases and J by 9 bases; unmatched bases: 8. The CDR3 has 13 residues.

The genes are TRBV27 and TRBJ2-3; D is unresolved. Germline V gene sequence: CDR1 MNHEY, CDR2 SMNVEV (reference sequence). The CDR3 sequence is 15 residues long. The V end lost 6 bases, the J end lost 2 bases, and 15 bases lay between the germline ends. CDR3 DNA sequence: TGTGCCAGCAGCTCGGTAGCCGAAAACACAGATACGCAGTATTTT. Translating it yields CASSSVAENTDTQYF.

This chain connects TRBV21-1 to TRBJ1-2. TRBV21-1 is termed a pseudogene. This CDR3 has 17 amino acids. In DNA form, the CDR3 reads TGTGCCAGCAGCATAAAGGGGGGGAAGGACAGCTACTATGGCTACACCTTC. Protein sequence: CASSIKGGKDSYYGYTF.

The chain is built from TRBV2 and TRBJ1-3; no clear D. CDR3 length: 13 amino acids. V was pared by 10 bases and J by 6 bases, with 16 bases between. Germline CDR1 SNHLY, CDR2 FYNNEI. The DNA for the CDR3 is TGTGCCACCAGCGGTATTCGGGAAAACACCATATATTTT. Encoded protein: CATSGIRENTIYF.

The V gene is TRBV18, the J gene TRBJ2-1; 14 positions match TRBD2. V was pared by 1 base and J by 7 bases, with 6 bases of the junction left unmatched. The CDR3 covers 17 residues. Germline V gene lookup returns CDR1 KGHSH and CDR2 LQKENI. The CDR3 is CASSPRTGTSGRNEQFF. Here the CDR3 DNA reads TGTGCCAGCTCACCACGCACCGGGACTAGCGGGAGAAATGAGCAGTTCTTC. Full variable domain (missing parts from reference TRBV18 and TRBJ2-1): NAGVMQNPRHLVRRRGQEARLRCSPMKGHSHVYWYRQLPEEGLKFMVYLQKENIIDESGMPKERFSAEFPKEGPSILRIQQVVRGDSAAYFCASSPRTGTSGRNEQFFGPGTRLTVL.

This clone was counted a single time. V usage is TRBV12-3 or TRBV12-4 and J usage is TRBJ1-1, with no clear D. The CDR3 contains 13 residues. V shed 2 bases and J shed 6 bases, with 10 bases lying between them. CDR3 bases: TGTGCCAGCAGTTTACTCGAGTCCTCTGAAGCTTTCTTT. It specifies CASSLLESSEAFF.

V usage is TRBV9 and J usage is TRBJ2-3; TRBD2 aligns across 11 bases. This CDR3 spans 19 amino acids. V lost 4 bases and J lost 3; bases outside the gene matches: 16. Germline values: CDR1 SGDLS, CDR2 YYNGEE. The CDR3 reads CASSLTTPIAGGPTDTQYF. CDR3 nucleotides: TGTGCCAGCAGCCTTACGACTCCTATAGCGGGAGGGCCGACAGATACGCAGTATTTT.

The chain has TRBV19 and TRBJ1-1; 8 nucleotides agree with TRBD1. CDR1 is LNHDA and CDR2 is SQIVND in the germline V gene (reference sequence). The CDR3 covers 15 residues. The ends lost 6 bases at V and 4 bases at J; junction bases unmatched: 10. Here the CDR3 DNA reads TGTGCCAGTAGCCAGAGAAGCGGGACAGGCACTGAAGCTTTCTTT. It translates to CASSQRSGTGTEAFF.

V is TRBV6-5 and J is TRBJ2-3; 12 positions agree with TRBD2. Germline-derived CDR1 and CDR2 are MNHEY and SVGAGI. With 7 bases clipped from V and 4 bases from J, the junction kept 3 bases outside the gene matches. CDR3 length: 14 residues. The CDR3 sequence is CASNRLAGADTQYF. The CDR3 bases are TGTGCCAGCAACAGACTAGCGGGAGCAGATACGCAGTATTTT.

The chain is built from TRBV7-9 and TRBJ1-6; D possibly corresponds to TRBD1 (6 bases). Deletions cut 5 bases from V and 0 bases from J, with 8 bases between. This CDR3 is 15 amino acids long. CDR1 is SEHNR and CDR2 is FQNEAQ in the germline V gene (reference sequence). The CDR3: CASSTGSSYNSPLHF. CDR3 coding DNA: TGTGCCAGCAGCACAGGGTCCTCCTATAATTCACCCCTCCACTTT.

The CDR3 is CASSPYTQDYYEQYF. CDR3 bases: TGTGCCAGCAGCCCGTATACCCAAGACTACTACGAGCAGTACTTC. V usage is TRBV9 and J usage is TRBJ2-7; TRBD2 might be the D (5 bases). With 4 bases removed from V and 3 bases from J, the gap between germline ends came to 17 bases. Germline assignment: CDR1 SGDLS and CDR2 YYNGEE. The CDR3 covers 15 residues.

This chain links TRBV21-1 with TRBJ2-1; TRBD2, the D gene given by the table, was not confirmed from the DNA. TRBV21-1 is tagged as a pseudogene. The CDR3 is made up of 17 amino acids. The CDR3 sequence: CASSKEPFHRLAHEQFF. Written as DNA, the CDR3 is TGTGCCAGCAGCAAAGAGCCCTTTCATAGGCTAGCCCATGAGCAGTTCTTC.

V and J are TRBV28 and TRBJ2-7; 7 bases are shared with TRBD2. CDR1 and CDR2 (germline): MDHEN, SYDVKM. The length of the CDR3 is 17 residues. V shed 3 bases and J 2 bases; nucleotides not matched to a gene: 13. The CDR3 protein is CASSFGGGVGWTYEQYF. CDR3 in DNA: TGTGCCAGCAGTTTTGGTGGGGGGGTTGGCTGGACCTACGAGCAGTACTTC.

This chain links TRBV7-9 with TRBJ1-1; a possible D gene is TRBD1 (5 bases). This CDR3 has 14 residues. Germline CDR1 SEHNR, CDR2 FQNEAQ (reference sequence). Trimming removed 7 bases from V and 4 bases from J, with 16 bases in between. CDR3 nucleotide sequence: TGTGCCAGCACCCCCCCGGGGGTTGGCACTGAAGCTTTCTTT. Encoded protein: CASTPPGVGTEAFF.